Listed here is a single T cell receptor beta chain. Its antigen remains unknown. The data stem from a study of T cell responses to AZD1222 COVID-19 vaccine. Study-level points and caveats: Nearly half of spike-specific TCRs reportedly target unmutated variant regions. Spike regions recognized by vaccine-associated CD4 TCRs spanned the protein, led by 160-218 and 743-854.

The ends lost 5 bases at V and 3 bases at J; junction bases unmatched: 6. This CDR3 is 15 amino acids long. In germline, CDR1 is SGHTA, CDR2 FQGNSA. The table came from immunoSEQ multiplex PCR; TCRdb's copy has only in-frame clones and leaves some out. The data show some 280,000 clones, with about 94% seen just once and 0.55% held by the top ten. Second doses at about 4 or about 12 weeks were pooled. The TCR comes from an adult who received the AZD1222 COVID-19 vaccine. The rearrangement uses TRBV7-2 and TRBJ1-5; 8 bases are a match to TRBD1. The source material was peripheral blood, sampled 28 days after the second AZD1222 dose. The CDR3 protein is CASSLDRGFNQPQHF. The CDR3 DNA is TGTGCCAGCAGCCTTGACAGGGGCTTCAATCAGCCCCAGCATTTT.